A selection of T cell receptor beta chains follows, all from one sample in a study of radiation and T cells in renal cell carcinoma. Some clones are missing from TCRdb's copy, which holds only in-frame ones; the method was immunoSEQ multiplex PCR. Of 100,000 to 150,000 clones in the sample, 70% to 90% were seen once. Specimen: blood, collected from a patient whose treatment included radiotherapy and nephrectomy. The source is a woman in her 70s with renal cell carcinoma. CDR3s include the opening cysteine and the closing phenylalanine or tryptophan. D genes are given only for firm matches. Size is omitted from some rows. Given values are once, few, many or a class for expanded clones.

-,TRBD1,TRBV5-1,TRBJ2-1,TGCGCCAGCAGCTTGAGGGACAGCGGAATTAATGAGCAGTTCTTC,CASSLRDSGINEQFF
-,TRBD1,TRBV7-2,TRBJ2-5,TGTGCCAGCAGCACAGGGGGGAGAGGAGAGACCCAGTACTTC,CASSTGGRGETQYF
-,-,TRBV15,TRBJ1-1,TGTGCCACCAGCAGAGATCAGGGATTCACTGAAGCTTTCTTT,CATSRDQGFTEAFF
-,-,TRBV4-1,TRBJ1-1,TGCGCCAGCAGCCAAGTTGGGGCCCGGAATGAAGCTTTCTTT,CASSQVGARNEAFF
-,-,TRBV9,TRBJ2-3,TGTGCCAGCAGCGTAGTCGGCGATACGCAGTATTTT,CASSVVGDTQYF
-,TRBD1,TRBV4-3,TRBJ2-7,TGCGCCAGTCCGCCACTAGGGCAGGGGGCCTACGAGCAGTACTTC,CASPPLGQGAYEQYF
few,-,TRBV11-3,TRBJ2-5,TGTGCCAGCAGCCCGCTAGCAACCAAGACCCAGTACTTC,CASSPLATKTQYF
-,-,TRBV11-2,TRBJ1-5,TGTGCCAGCAGCTTAGGAGGATATAGCAATCAGCCCCAGCATTTT,CASSLGGYSNQPQHF
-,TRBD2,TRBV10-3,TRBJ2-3,TGTGCCATCAGTGGGAGGACTAGCGGGGGGAGCACAGATACGCAGTATTTT,CAISGRTSGGSTDTQYF
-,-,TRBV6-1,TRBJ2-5,TGTGCCAGCAGACCGGGACCCCAAGAGACCCAGTACTTC,CASRPGPQETQYF
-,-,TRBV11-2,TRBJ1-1,TGTGCCAGCAGCTTAGATGTGGGCCGGAACACTGAAGCTTTCTTT,CASSLDVGRNTEAFF
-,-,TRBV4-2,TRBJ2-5,TGTGCCAGCAGCCAAGCGGCAGGGACACAAGAGACCCAGTACTTC,CASSQAAGTQETQYF
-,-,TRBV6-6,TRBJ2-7,TGTGCCAGCCACGAGCAGTACTTC,CASHEQYF
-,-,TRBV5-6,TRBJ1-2,TGTGCCAGCAGCTTCCCCGGACCTGCTTCGGGCTACACCTTC,CASSFPGPASGYTF
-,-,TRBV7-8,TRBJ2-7,TGTGCCAGCAGCCCTGTGAGGGTCTACGAGCAGTACTTC,CASSPVRVYEQYF
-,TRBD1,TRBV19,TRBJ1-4,TGTGCCAGTAGTATAAAACAGGGGGCTGCTAATGAAAAACTGTTTTTT,CASSIKQGAANEKLFF
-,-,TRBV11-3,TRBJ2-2,TGTGCCAGCAGCTTCACTGGGCGGGAGCTGTTTTTT,CASSFTGRELFF
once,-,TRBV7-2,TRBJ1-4,TGTGCCAGCGGATGGGCAGATGTTAATGAAAAACTGTTTTTT,CASGWADVNEKLFF
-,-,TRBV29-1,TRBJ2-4,TGCAGCGCTCGCGTCTCCCTACGGGATCAGTACTTC,CSARVSLRDQYF
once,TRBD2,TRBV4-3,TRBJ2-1,TGCGCCAGCAGCCAAGATCTAGCGGGGGGGACGAATGAGCAGTTCTTC,CASSQDLAGGTNEQFF
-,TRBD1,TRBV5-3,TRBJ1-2,TGTGCCAGAACATCTCCGGGACAGGGCAACGGCTATGGCTACACCTTC,CARTSPGQGNGYGYTF
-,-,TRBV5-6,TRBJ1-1,TGTGCCAGCAGCTTGAGGTACTCAACTGAAGCTTTCTTT,CASSLRYSTEAFF
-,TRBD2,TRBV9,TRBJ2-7,TGTGCCAGCAGCGTAGGAAATAGCGGGGGCTACGAGCAGTACTTC,CASSVGNSGGYEQYF
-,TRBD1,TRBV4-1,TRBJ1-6,TGCGCCAGCAGCCAAGTCAGTGTAGCAGGGGGCTATTCACCCCTCCACTTT,CASSQVSVAGGYSPLHF
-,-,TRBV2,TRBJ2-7,TGTGCCAGCAGCCCAGGGTCGGGACGGAACTCCGAGCAGTACTTC,CASSPGSGRNSEQYF
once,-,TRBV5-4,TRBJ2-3,TGTGCCAGCAGCTTGGCCGGGGTGGAGACAGATACGCAGTATTTT,CASSLAGVETDTQYF
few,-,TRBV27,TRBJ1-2,TGTGCCAGCAGTTTAGGGGGAGCTAACTATGGCTACACCTTC,CASSLGGANYGYTF
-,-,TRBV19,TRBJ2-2,TGTGCCAGTAGCAAGGGGCAGGGAGCGGCCGGGGAGCTGTTTTTT,CASSKGQGAAGELFF
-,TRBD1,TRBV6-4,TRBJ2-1,TGTGCCAGCATTCGTGGACAGGGAGCAACCTACAATGAGCAGTTCTTC,CASIRGQGATYNEQFF
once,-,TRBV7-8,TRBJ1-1,TGTGCCAGCAGCTTAGATTTCGGGACCACTGAAGCTTTCTTT,CASSLDFGTTEAFF
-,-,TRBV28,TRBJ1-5,TGTGCCAGCAGTCGTAGGGGGAATCAGCCCCAGCATTTT,CASSRRGNQPQHF
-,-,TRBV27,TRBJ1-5,TGTGCCAGCAGAGGAGTCAATCAGCCCCAGCATTTT,CASRGVNQPQHF
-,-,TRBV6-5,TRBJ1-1,TGTGCCAGCAGTTTTCCTGGGGAAGCTTTCTTT,CASSFPGEAFF
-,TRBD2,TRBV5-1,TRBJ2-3,TGCGCCAGCACGGGACTAGCGAACAACACAGATACGCAGTATTTT,CASTGLANNTDTQYF
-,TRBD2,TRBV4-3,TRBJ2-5,TGCGCCAGCAGCCAGGCGGGGGGCACGCAAGAGACCCAGTACTTC,CASSQAGGTQETQYF
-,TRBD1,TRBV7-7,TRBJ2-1,TGTGCTAGCAGCTTAGTCGCCGGGACAGCTTACAATGAGCAGTTCTTC,CASSLVAGTAYNEQFF
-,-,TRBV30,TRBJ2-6,TGTGCCTGGAGTGTGGGCTCCTTGGGGGCCAACGTCCTGACTTTC,CAWSVGSLGANVLTF
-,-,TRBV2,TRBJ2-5,TGTGCCAGCAGTAAGGAAGGATGGGAGACCCAGTACTTC,CASSKEGWETQYF
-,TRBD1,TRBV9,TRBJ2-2,TGTGCCAGCAGCGTAGTCCCACCGAACAGGGGGGCCTCGAACACCGGGGAGCTGTTTTTT,CASSVVPPNRGASNTGELFF
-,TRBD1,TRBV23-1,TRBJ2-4,TGCGCCAGCAGGCGACAGGGGACCAAAAACATTCAGTACTTC,CASRRQGTKNIQYF
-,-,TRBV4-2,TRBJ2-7,TGTGCCAGCAGCCAAGAAGCAGATGACTACGAGCAGTACTTC,CASSQEADDYEQYF
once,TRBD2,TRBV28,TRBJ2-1,TGTGCCAGCAGGACTAGCGGGGCTTACAATGAGCAGTTCTTC,CASRTSGAYNEQFF
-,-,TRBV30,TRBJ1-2,TGTGCCTGGAGTGGGCAGGGACCTAACTATGGCTACACCTTC,CAWSGQGPNYGYTF
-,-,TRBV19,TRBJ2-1,TGTGCCAGTAGTATAGTCGGGTTGAATGAGCAGTTCTTC,CASSIVGLNEQFF
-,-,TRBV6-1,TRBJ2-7,TGTGCCAGCAGTCCCCTCTACGAGCAGTACTTC,CASSPLYEQYF
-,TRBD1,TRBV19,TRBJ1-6,TGTGCCAGTAGTATACCGTCGGGACAGGGAAGTTCACCCCTCCACTTT,CASSIPSGQGSSPLHF